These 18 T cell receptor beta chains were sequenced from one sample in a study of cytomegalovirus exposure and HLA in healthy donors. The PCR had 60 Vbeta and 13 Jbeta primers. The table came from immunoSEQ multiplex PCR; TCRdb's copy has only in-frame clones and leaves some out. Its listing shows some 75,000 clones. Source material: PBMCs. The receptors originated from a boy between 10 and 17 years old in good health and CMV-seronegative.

This CDR3 reads CASSPIAGEQFF. DNA of the CDR3: TGTGCCAGCTCACCGATCGCGGGTGAGCAGTTCTTC. The chain combines TRBV18 with TRBJ2-1; D possibly corresponds to TRBD2 (5 bases). The CDR3 spans 12 residues. Germline V lookup: CDR1 KGHSH, CDR2 LQKENI. V lost 3 bases, J lost 9 bases, and 9 bases lay in between.

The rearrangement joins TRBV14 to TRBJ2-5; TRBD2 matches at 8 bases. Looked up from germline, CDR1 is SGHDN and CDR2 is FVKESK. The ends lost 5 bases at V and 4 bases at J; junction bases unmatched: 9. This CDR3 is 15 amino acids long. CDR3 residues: CASSYLSGATETQYF. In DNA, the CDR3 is TGTGCCAGCAGCTACCTTAGCGGGGCCACAGAGACCCAGTACTTC.

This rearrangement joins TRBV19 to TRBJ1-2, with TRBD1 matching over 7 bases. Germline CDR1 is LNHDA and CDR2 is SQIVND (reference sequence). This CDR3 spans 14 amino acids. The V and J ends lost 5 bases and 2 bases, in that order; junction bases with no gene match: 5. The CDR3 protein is CASSPLTGNYGYTF. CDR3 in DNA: TGTGCCAGTAGTCCACTGACAGGGAACTATGGCTACACCTTC.

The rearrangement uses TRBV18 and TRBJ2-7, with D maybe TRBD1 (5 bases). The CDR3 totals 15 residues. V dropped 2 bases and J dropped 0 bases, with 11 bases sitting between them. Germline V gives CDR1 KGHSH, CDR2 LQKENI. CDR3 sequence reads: CASSPTYRSSYEQYF. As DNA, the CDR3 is TGTGCCAGCTCACCAACATACAGGAGCTCCTACGAGCAGTACTTC.

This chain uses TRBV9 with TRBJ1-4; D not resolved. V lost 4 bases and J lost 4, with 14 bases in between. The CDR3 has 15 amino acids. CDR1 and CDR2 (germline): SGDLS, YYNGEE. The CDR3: CASSFSPAVNEKLFF. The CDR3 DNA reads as TGTGCCAGCAGCTTCAGTCCTGCGGTTAATGAAAAACTGTTTTTT.

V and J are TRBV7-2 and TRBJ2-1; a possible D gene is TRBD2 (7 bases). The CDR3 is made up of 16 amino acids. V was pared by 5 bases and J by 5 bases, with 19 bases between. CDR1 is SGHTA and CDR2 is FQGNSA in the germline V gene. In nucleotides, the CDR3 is TGTGCCAGCAGCCTTACGGTGGGGGGGCTCCACAATGAGCAGTTCTTC. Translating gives CASSLTVGGLHNEQFF.

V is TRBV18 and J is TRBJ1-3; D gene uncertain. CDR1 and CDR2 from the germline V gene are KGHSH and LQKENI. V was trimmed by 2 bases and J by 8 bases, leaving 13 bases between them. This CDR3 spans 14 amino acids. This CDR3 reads CASSPWTGEDTIYF. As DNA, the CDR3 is TGTGCCAGCTCACCATGGACTGGGGAGGACACCATATATTTT.

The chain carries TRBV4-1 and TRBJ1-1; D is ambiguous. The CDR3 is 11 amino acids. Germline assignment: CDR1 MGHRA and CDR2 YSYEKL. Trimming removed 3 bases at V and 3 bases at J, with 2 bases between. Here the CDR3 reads CASSHDTEAFF. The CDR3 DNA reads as TGCGCCAGCAGCCACGACACTGAAGCTTTCTTT.

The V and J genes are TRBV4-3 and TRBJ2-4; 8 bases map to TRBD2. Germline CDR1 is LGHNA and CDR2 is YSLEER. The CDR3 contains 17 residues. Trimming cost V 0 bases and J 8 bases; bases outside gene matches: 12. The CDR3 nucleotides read TGCGCCAGCAGCCAAGATTACGGGACTAGGTGGGGTGACATTCAGTACTTC. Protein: CASSQDYGTRWGDIQYF.

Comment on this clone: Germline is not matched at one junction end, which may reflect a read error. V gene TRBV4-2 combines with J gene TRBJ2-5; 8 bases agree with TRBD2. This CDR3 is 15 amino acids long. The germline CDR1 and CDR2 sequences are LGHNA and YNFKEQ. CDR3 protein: CASSQVSGAQEAQYF. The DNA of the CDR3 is TGTGCCAGCAGCCAAGTTAGCGGGGCACAAGAGGCCCAGTACTTC.

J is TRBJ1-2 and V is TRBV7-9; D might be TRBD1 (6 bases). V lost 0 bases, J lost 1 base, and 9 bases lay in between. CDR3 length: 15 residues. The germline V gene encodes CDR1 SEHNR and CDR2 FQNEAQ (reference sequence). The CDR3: CASSLAQGINYGYTF. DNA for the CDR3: TGTGCCAGCAGCTTAGCACAGGGAATTAACTATGGCTACACCTTC.

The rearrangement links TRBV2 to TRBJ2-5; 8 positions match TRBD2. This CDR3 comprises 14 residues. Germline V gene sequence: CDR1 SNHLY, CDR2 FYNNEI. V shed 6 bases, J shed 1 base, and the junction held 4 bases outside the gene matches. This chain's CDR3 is CASSAGGGQETQYF. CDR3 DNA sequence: TGTGCCAGCAGCGCCGGGGGGGGCCAAGAGACCCAGTACTTC. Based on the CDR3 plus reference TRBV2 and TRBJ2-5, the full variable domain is EPEVTQTPSHQVTQMGQEVILRCVPISNHLYFYWYRQILGQKVEFLVSFYNNEISEKSEIFDDQFSVERPDGSNFTLKIRSTKLEDSAMYFCASSAGGGQETQYFGPGTRLLVL.

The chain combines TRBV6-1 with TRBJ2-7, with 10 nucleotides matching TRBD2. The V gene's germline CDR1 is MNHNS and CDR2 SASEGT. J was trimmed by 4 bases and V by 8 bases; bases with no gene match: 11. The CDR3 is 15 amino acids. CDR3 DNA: TGTGCCAGCCAAGGGGGCCTAGCGGGAGCTTACGAGCAGTACTTC. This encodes CASQGGLAGAYEQYF.

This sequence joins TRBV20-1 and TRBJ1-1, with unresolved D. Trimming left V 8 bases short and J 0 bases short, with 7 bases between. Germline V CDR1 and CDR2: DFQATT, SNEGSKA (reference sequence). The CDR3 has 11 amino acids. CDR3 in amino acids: CSTYLNTEAFF. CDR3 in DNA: TGCAGTACTTATTTGAACACTGAAGCTTTCTTT.

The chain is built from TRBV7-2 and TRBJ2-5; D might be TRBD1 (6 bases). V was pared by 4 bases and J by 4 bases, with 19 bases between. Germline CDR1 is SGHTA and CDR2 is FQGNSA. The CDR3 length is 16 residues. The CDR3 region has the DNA TGTGCCAGCAGCTCAAAAGGACAGTTCGCCCGAGAGACCCAGTACTTC. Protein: CASSSKGQFARETQYF.

CDR3 protein: CASSLLYRGLVDYEQYF. The CDR3 region has the DNA TGTGCCAGCAGCCTTTTATACAGGGGGCTCGTGGACTACGAGCAGTACTTC. The rearrangement links TRBV11-2 to TRBJ2-7; 9 bases agree with TRBD1. The CDR3 is made up of 17 amino acids. In germline, CDR1 is SGHAT, CDR2 FQNNGV. V dropped 5 bases and J dropped 3; count of bases not matched to a gene: 14.

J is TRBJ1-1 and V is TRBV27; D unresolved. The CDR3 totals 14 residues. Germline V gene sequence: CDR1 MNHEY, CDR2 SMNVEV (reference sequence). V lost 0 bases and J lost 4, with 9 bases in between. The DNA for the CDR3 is TGTGCCAGCAGTTTATCGCGGGTGAGCACTGAAGCTTTCTTT. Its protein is CASSLSRVSTEAFF.

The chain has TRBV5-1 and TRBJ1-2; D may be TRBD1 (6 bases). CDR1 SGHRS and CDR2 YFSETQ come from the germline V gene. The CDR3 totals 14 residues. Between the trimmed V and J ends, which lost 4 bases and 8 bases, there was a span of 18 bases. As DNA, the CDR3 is TGCGCCAGCAGCGATCAGAGCAGGGGTGAGGGCTACACCTTC. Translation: CASSDQSRGEGYTF. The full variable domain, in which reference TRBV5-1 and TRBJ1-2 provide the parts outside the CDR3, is KAGVTQTPRYLIKTRGQQVTLSCSPISGHRSVSWYQQTPGQGLQFLFEYFSETQRNKGNFPGRFSGRQFSNSRSEMNVSTLELGDSALYLCASSDQSRGEGYTFGSGTRLTVV.